This TCR beta chain was retrieved from a study of T cell responses to AZD1222 COVID-19 vaccine. Overall study findings and caveats: Nearly half of the spike-specific TCRs reportedly recognize variant regions that carry no mutations. Along spike, vaccine-associated CD4 TCRs were found throughout, with dominance at 160-218 and 743-854. Spike-specific TCR breadth and depth both grew after two AZD1222 doses. Females made up more of the donors, who were largely white British, and clonal diversity may have come out too low.

The CDR3 runs to 15 residues. Losses at the gene ends were 4 bases for V and 1 base for J; bases not matched to a gene: 5. Looked up from germline, CDR1 is SGHAT and CDR2 is FQNNGV. Libraries were prepared by immunoSEQ multiplex PCR; TCRdb keeps only in-frame clonotypes and omits some of them. Of about 46,000 clones in the sample, roughly 90% were seen once. In the case of this clone: The antigen is unknown.

Sequences were derived from peripheral blood, sampled 28 days after the second AZD1222 dose. The V call is TRBV11-2, the J call TRBJ1-2, with 8 bases identical to TRBD1. This TCR derives from an adult who received the AZD1222 COVID-19 vaccine. The CDR3 spells CASSSLTGVNYGYTF. CDR3 DNA sequence: TGTGCCAGCAGCTCATTGACAGGGGTTAACTATGGCTACACCTTC.